This T cell receptor (beta chain) was captured in a study of blood T cell repertoires in COVID-19. The repertoire was sequenced with immunoSEQ multiplex PCR; TCRdb's copy has only in-frame clones and lacks some. The table records about 190,000 clones, more than 70% of them present only once. The sequencing sample was made of PBMCs or T cells enriched from blood (not recorded which). The receptor was isolated from a man in his forties with acute COVID-19.

The CDR3 region has the DNA TGTGCCAGCAGCCACCTGGGCCAGCCCCAGCATTTT. It yields the protein CASSHLGQPQHF. V and J are TRBV12-3 or TRBV12-4 and TRBJ1-5; D ambiguous. Trimming cost V 6 bases and J 7 bases, with 10 bases left between them. This CDR3 is 12 amino acids long.